This T cell receptor beta chain was profiled in a study of blood T cell repertoires in COVID-19. Sequencing used immunoSEQ multiplex PCR; TCRdb keeps in-frame clones, though not all of them. The sample consists of 250,000 or so clones, 70% to 90% of them appearing once. The CDR3 totals 14 residues. V lost 2 bases and J 5 bases, leaving 12 bases between the germline ends. Germline V CDR1 and CDR2: KGHSH, LQKENI. Ages ranged from about 18 to 89 years, with residence in under 25 US areas. Recovered status applied to Cohort 3 donors who had two consecutive negative PCRs. It also applied to those with clearance or with symptom resolution.

The sequenced sample consisted of PBMCs or T cells enriched from blood (not recorded which). The sequence derives from a woman in her fifties or sixties who had recovered from COVID-19. V usage is TRBV18 and J usage is TRBJ2-5; no reliable D call. CDR3 DNA: TGTGCCAGCTCACCAGCGGCTTTTCCTGAGACCCAGTACTTC. Amino acid sequence: CASSPAAFPETQYF.